This TCR beta chain was recovered during a study of shared clonotypes between healthy human individuals. Turning to the study itself: Per-donor plates numbered three CD4 naive, three CD4 memory, two CD8 naive and one CD8 memory.

General study results and limits: Only a few donors were included, so the genetic and exposure-history diversity represented was limited. Relative to clonotypes present in all four donors, those not shared had lower generation probabilities.

Assay: immunoSEQ multiplex PCR; the TCRdb copy retains only in-frame clones and omits some. The data contain approximately 2,300,000 clones, around 92% of them singletons. Points on this clone: Its antigen is unknown.

This CDR3 region has 15 residues. Germline V lookup: CDR1 MDHEN, CDR2 SYDVKM. V was clipped by 7 bases and J by 0 bases, with 14 bases between them. The specimen was naive CD4+ T cells from PBMCs. Subset denoted: CD45RA+ positively selected. This TCR was recovered from a man aged 18-30 years in good health. Some clones in this sample may be carry-over from other donors' samples. This rearrangement joins TRBV28 to TRBJ2-3; TRBD1 or TRBD2 may be the D gene (7 bases each). CDR3 bases: TGTGCCAGCATCCCAGGGGGAGGGAGCACAGATACGCAGTATTTT. Translation: CASIPGGGSTDTQYF.